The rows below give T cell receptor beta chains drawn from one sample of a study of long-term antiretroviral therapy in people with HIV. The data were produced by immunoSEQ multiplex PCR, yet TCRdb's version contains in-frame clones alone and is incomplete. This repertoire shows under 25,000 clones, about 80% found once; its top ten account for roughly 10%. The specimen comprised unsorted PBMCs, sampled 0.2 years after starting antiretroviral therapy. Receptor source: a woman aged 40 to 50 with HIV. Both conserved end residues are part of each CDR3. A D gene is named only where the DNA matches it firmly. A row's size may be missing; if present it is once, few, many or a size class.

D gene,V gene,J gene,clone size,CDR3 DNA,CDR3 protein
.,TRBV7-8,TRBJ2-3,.,TGTGCCAGCAGCGTTTTGGGGGGGCTCGCGGATACGCAGTATTTT,CASSVLGGLADTQYF
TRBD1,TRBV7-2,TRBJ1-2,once,TGTGCCAGCAGCCCTGGACAGGGTATGGGTGGCTACACCTTC,CASSPGQGMGGYTF
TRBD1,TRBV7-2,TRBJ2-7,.,TGTGCCAGCAGCCGCTCCGGGACAGGGGGATACGAGCAGTACTTC,CASSRSGTGGYEQYF
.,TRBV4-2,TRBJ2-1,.,TGTGCCAGCAGCCAAAGGGGGACTGGAGAGAATGAGCAGTTCTTC,CASSQRGTGENEQFF
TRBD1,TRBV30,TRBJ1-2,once,TGTGCCTGGAGTCCAGGGGGCGACTATGGCTACACCTTC,CAWSPGGDYGYTF
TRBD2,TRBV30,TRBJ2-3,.,TGTGCCTGGAGTATAGCGGGGGGGACAGATACGCAGTATTTT,CAWSIAGGTDTQYF
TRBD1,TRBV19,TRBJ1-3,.,TGTGCCAGTAGTTTTTCGTGGACAGGGTTTTTAGGATCTGGAAACACCATATATTTT,CASSFSWTGFLGSGNTIYF
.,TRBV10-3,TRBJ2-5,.,TGTGCCATCAGCACAGGGACGGAGACCCAGTACTTC,CAISTGTETQYF
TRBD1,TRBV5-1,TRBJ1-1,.,TGCGCCAGCAGCTTATTTGAGCCAGGGGGCACTGAAGCTTTCTTT,CASSLFEPGGTEAFF
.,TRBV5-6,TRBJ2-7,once,TGTGCCAGCAGCTTGCTCTCAGGAATCGTCTCCTACGAGCAGTACTTC,CASSLLSGIVSYEQYF
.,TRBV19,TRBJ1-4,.,TGTGCCAGTAGTACACAGATTGAAAAACTGTTTTTT,CASSTQIEKLFF
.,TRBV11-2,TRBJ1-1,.,TGTGCCAGCAGCTTAGCCAGAAACACTGAAGCTTTCTTT,CASSLARNTEAFF
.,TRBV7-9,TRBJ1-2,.,TGTGCCAGCAGCCCAGGGGTAAACTATGGCTACACCTTC,CASSPGVNYGYTF
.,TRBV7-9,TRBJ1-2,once,TGTGCCAGCAGCTTGGCTAACTATGGCTACACCTTC,CASSLANYGYTF
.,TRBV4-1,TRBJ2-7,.,TGCGCCAGCAGCCAAGATTACGCGCTTTTACAGGGTGTTGGCTACGAGCAGTACTTC,CASSQDYALLQGVGYEQYF
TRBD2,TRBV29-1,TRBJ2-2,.,TGCAGCGTCCGCCTCGGGGGGAGACACACCGGGGAGCTGTTTTTT,CSVRLGGRHTGELFF
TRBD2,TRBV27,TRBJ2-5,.,TGTGCCAGCAGTTTCGGGGGGGCCCTACTAGCGGGAGGCCAACAAGAGACCCAGTACTTC,CASSFGGALLAGGQQETQYF
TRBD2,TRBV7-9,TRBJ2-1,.,TGTGCCAGCAGCTTAGTGCTAGCGGGAGACAATGAGCAGTTCTTC,CASSLVLAGDNEQFF
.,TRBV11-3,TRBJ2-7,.,TGTGCCAGCAGCTTTCTGACATCGGGGGAGCAGTACTTC,CASSFLTSGEQYF
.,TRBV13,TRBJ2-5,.,TGTGCCAGCAGCTCCGGCGGCCGAGGTGGGCAAGAGACCCAGTACTTC,CASSSGGRGGQETQYF
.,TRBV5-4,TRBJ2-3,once,TGTGCCAGCAGCTCCGACACAGATACGCAGTATTTT,CASSSDTDTQYF
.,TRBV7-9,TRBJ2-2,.,TGTGCCAGCAGCCAGGGGAGCGCCTCGCACCCGTTTTTT,CASSQGSASHPFF
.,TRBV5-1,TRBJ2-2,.,TGCGCCACCGGCCCCGGGACGGCGAACACCGGGGAGCTGTTTTTT,CATGPGTANTGELFF
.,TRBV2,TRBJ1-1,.,TGTGCCAGCAGTGAAGCGACATCCAACCGGGGGGAAACTTTCTTT,CASSEATSNRGETFF
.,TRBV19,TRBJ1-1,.,TGTGCCAGTAGTACAACCGGGACCCCTGAAGCTTTCTTT,CASSTTGTPEAFF
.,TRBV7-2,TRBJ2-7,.,TGTGCCAGCAGCTTAGAAGGCGGGGTCTCCTACGAGCAGTACTTC,CASSLEGGVSYEQYF
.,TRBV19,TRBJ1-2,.,TGTGCCAGTAGTATAGATAGCTATGGCTACACCTTC,CASSIDSYGYTF
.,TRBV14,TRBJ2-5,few,TGTGCCAGCAGCCACGGACTTTCCTTCTGGGAGACCCAGTACTTC,CASSHGLSFWETQYF
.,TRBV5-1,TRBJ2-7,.,TGCGCCAGCAGCTTGGCCGTACTTAGCTACGAGCAGTACTTC,CASSLAVLSYEQYF
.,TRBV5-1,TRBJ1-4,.,TGCGCCAGCAGCTTGGGATCCGGGGGCGCCGAAAAACTGTTTTTT,CASSLGSGGAEKLFF
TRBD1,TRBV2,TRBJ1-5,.,TGTGCCAGCAGGCCAGACAGGGAAAATCAGCCCCAGCATTTT,CASRPDRENQPQHF
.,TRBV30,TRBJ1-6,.,TGTGCCTGGGGAGGGGGGTTTAATTCACCCCTCCACTTT,CAWGGGFNSPLHF
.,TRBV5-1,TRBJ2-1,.,TGCGCCAGCAGCTTGGAGACGGCCTACAATGAGCAGTTCTTC,CASSLETAYNEQFF
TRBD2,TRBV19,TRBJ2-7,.,TGTGCCAGTAGTATCCGGCGGGAGCCCTACGAGCAGTACTTC,CASSIRREPYEQYF
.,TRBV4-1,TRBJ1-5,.,TGCGCCAGCAGCCAAGAAGTGAGACAGCCCCAGCATTTT,CASSQEVRQPQHF